The 32 T cell receptor beta chains listed next were all sequenced from one sample in a study of OX40 agonist ivuxolimab in advanced cancers. Libraries were prepared by immunoSEQ multiplex PCR; TCRdb keeps only in-frame clonotypes and omits some of them. The sample contains fewer than 30,000 clones, around 86% of which appear only once. This material consisted of CD4+ or CD8+ T cells sorted from blood, taken in a trial of the OX40 agonist ivuxolimab. The receptors come from an adult with an advanced solid tumor such as melanoma, head and neck, liver or kidney cancer.

The chain employs TRBV2 and TRBJ2-6; 9 bases match TRBD2. The CDR3 has 17 residues. The V segment lost 7 bases and the J segment 0 bases; nucleotides outside the gene matches: 7. Germline CDR1 reads SNHLY; CDR2 reads FYNNEI. The CDR3 reads CASTISGGYSGANVLTF. CDR3 nucleotide sequence: TGTGCCAGCACCATAAGCGGGGGGTACTCTGGGGCCAACGTCCTGACTTTC.

The J gene is TRBJ2-1, the V gene TRBV27; TRBD1 matches 9 bases. The CDR3 is 13 residues long. Germline CDR1 and CDR2: MNHEY and SMNVEV (reference sequence). The ends lost 6 bases at V and 6 bases at J; junction bases unmatched: 3. DNA of the CDR3: TGTGCCAGCAGGAACAGGGGGCTCAATGAGCAGTTCTTC. It is translated as CASRNRGLNEQFF.

This chain joins TRBV29-1 and TRBJ2-5; TRBD1 matches 9 bases. The CDR3 is 16 amino acids. V lost 5 bases and J lost 5; bases outside the gene matches: 15. CDR1 is SQVTM and CDR2 is ANQGSEA in the germline V gene. The chain's CDR3 is CSVPTYLQGAGETQYF. The CDR3 nucleotides are TGCAGCGTTCCAACCTACCTACAGGGGGCAGGGGAGACCCAGTACTTC.

This rearrangement joins TRBV6-1 to TRBJ2-1; D not certain. The ends were cut back, 3 bases at V and 0 bases at J, with 6 bases in the middle. Per germline, CDR1 MNHNS and CDR2 SASEGT. The length of the CDR3 is 14 residues. The CDR3 DNA reads as TGTGCCAGCAGTGATCGGGTCTCCTACAATGAGCAGTTCTTC. It yields the protein CASSDRVSYNEQFF.

This chain connects TRBV9 to TRBJ1-5; D gene uncertain. This CDR3 region has 13 residues. V lost 0 bases, J lost 9 bases, and 10 bases lay in between. CDR1 SGDLS and CDR2 YYNGEE come from the germline V gene. As DNA, the CDR3 is TGTGCCAGCAGCGTAGATCTAAATTGGCCCCAGCATTTT. Amino acids: CASSVDLNWPQHF.

The chain joins TRBV28 to TRBJ2-2; 15 nucleotides line up with TRBD2. CDR3 length equals 19 residues. Losses at the gene ends were 6 bases for V and 3 bases for J; bases not matched to a gene: 11. CDR1 is MDHEN and CDR2 is SYDVKM in the germline V gene. The CDR3 sequence: CASSRPGTSGGLYTGELFF. CDR3 coding DNA: TGTGCCAGCAGCCGCCCCGGGACTAGCGGGGGGCTTTACACCGGGGAGCTGTTTTTT.

This chain uses TRBV2 with TRBJ2-1; D gene unclear. Germline V CDR1 and CDR2: SNHLY, FYNNEI. V lost 6 bases, J lost 12 bases, and 15 bases lay in between. This CDR3 comprises 12 residues. CDR3 sequence: CASRATLLVQFF. CDR3 DNA: TGTGCCAGCAGGGCCACGCTCTTGGTGCAGTTCTTC.

V gene TRBV19 combines with J gene TRBJ2-7; 7 nucleotides line up with TRBD1. The CDR3 runs 14 residues. V lost 6 bases and J lost 0; bases outside the gene matches: 5. Germline assignment: CDR1 LNHDA and CDR2 SQIVND (reference sequence). CDR3 coding DNA: TGTGCCAGTAGGCAACAGGGGACCTCCTACGAGCAGTACTTC. This sequence encodes CASRQQGTSYEQYF.

The rearrangement links TRBV27 to TRBJ2-1; a possible D gene is TRBD1 (6 bases). The CDR3 has 15 amino acids. The ends were cut back, 3 bases at V and 4 bases at J, with 13 bases in the middle. Germline CDR1 is MNHEY and CDR2 is SMNVEV (reference sequence). The CDR3 DNA reads as TGTGCCAGCAGTTTGACGAGGGGGTCATACAATGAGCAGTTCTTC. Its protein is CASSLTRGSYNEQFF.

This chain joins TRBV11-2 and TRBJ2-1; 7 nucleotides agree with TRBD1. This CDR3 has 15 residues. With V trimmed by 0 bases and J by 5 bases, 4 bases remained unmatched. Germline V lookup: CDR1 SGHAT, CDR2 FQNNGV. The CDR3 coding sequence is TGTGCCAGCAGCTTAGATCCGGGACAGAACAATGAGCAGTTCTTC. It encodes CASSLDPGQNNEQFF. The full variable domain, its missing parts supplied by reference TRBV11-2 and TRBJ2-1, is EAGVAQSPRYKIIEKRQSVAFWCNPISGHATLYWYQQILGQGPKLLIQFQNNGVVDDSQLPKDRFSAERLKGVDSTLKIQPAKLEDSAVYLCASSLDPGQNNEQFFGPGTRLTVL.

V usage is TRBV5-5 and J usage is TRBJ2-7; D ambiguous. The CDR3 sequence is 11 residues long. Trimming shortened V by 0 bases and J by 4 bases, and 2 bases separated the two germline ends. Germline-derived CDR1 and CDR2 are SGHKS and YYEKEE (reference sequence). Written as DNA, the CDR3 is TGTGCCAGCAGCTTGGGTTACGAGCAGTACTTC. Translated, it gives CASSLGYEQYF.

This chain connects TRBV13 to TRBJ2-5, with TRBD2 identical over 12 bases. The V gene's germline CDR1 is PRHDT and CDR2 FYEKMQ (reference sequence). The CDR3 consists of 16 residues. Trimming at V came to 3 bases and at J to 5 bases, leaving 7 bases not matched to a gene. The CDR3: CASSFPLAGGRETQYF. The CDR3 DNA is TGTGCCAGCAGCTTCCCACTAGCGGGGGGCCGCGAGACCCAGTACTTC.

The chain carries TRBV11-1 and TRBJ2-3, with TRBD2 matching 12 bases. CDR3 length equals 17 residues. Germline V CDR1 and CDR2: SGHAT, FQDESV (reference sequence). Trimming removed 1 base from V and 3 bases from J; junction bases left unmatched: 5. CDR3 loop: CASSLVLAGGSTDTQYF. CDR3 bases: TGTGCCAGCAGCTTAGTACTAGCGGGGGGTAGTACAGATACGCAGTATTTT.

In its sample, this clone is medium-sized (0.01 to 0.1%). The chain employs TRBV2 and TRBJ2-1, with 10 nucleotides matching TRBD2. Germline CDR1 is SNHLY and CDR2 is FYNNEI. J lost 9 bases, V lost 5 bases, and 7 bases had no gene match. CDR3 length: 14 residues. The CDR3 coding sequence is TGTGCCAGCAGTCTAGCGGGGGTGTCTCGTGAGCAGTTCTTC. Protein product: CASSLAGVSREQFF.

This chain uses TRBV6-6 with TRBJ2-1; 7 bases map to TRBD1. Germline V CDR1 and CDR2: MNHNY, SVGAGI (reference sequence). There are 13 residues in the CDR3. Trimming cost V 5 bases and J 5 bases; bases outside gene matches: 3. CDR3 loop: CASSLTGNNEQFF. In DNA, the CDR3 is TGTGCCAGCAGTCTGACAGGGAACAATGAGCAGTTCTTC.

This sequence joins TRBV27 and TRBJ2-3, with D unclear. This CDR3 has 14 residues. Between the trimmed V and J ends, which lost 3 bases and 2 bases, there was a span of 9 bases. Germline CDR1 and CDR2: MNHEY and SMNVEV (reference sequence). The chain's CDR3 is CASSFGLATDTQYF. DNA of the CDR3: TGTGCCAGCAGTTTCGGGCTGGCCACAGATACGCAGTATTTT.

This CDR3 reads CASSSGYTEAFF. As DNA, the CDR3 is TGTGCCAGCAGCTCTGGATATACTGAAGCTTTCTTT. The genes are TRBV7-9 and TRBJ1-1; D remains ambiguous. Trimming pared 4 bases from V and 5 bases from J, leaving 8 bases between. Germline-derived CDR1 and CDR2 are SEHNR and FQNEAQ (reference sequence). The CDR3 contains 12 residues. Filled out from reference TRBV7-9 and TRBJ1-1, the complete variable domain reads DTGVSQNPRHKITKRGQNVTFRCDPISEHNRLYWYRQTLGQGPEFLTYFQNEAQLEKSRLLSDRFSAERPKGSFSTLEIQRTEQGDSAMYLCASSSGYTEAFFGQGTRLTVV.

The V and J genes are TRBV6-1 and TRBJ2-5, with D perhaps TRBD2 (7 bases). CDR3 length equals 16 residues. The germline V gene encodes CDR1 MNHNS and CDR2 SASEGT. Trimming cost V 1 base and J 5 bases, with 17 bases left between them. The DNA of the CDR3 is TGTGCCAGCAGTGAAGAGATTGGGGGGGCGCGGGAGACCCAGTACTTC. Translation gives CASSEEIGGARETQYF.

The J gene is TRBJ1-2, the V gene TRBV21-1; TRBD1 is the table's D call and was not checked against the DNA. TRBV21-1 counts as a pseudogene. The CDR3 is 18 amino acids. The CDR3 is CASSNPPGEGTANYGYTF. The DNA for the CDR3 is TGTGCCAGCAGCAATCCCCCCGGTGAAGGGACAGCCAACTATGGCTACACCTTC.

The genes are TRBV29-1 and TRBJ1-2; D call uncertain. This CDR3 comprises 13 residues. V dropped 4 bases and J dropped 0 bases, with 9 bases sitting between them. Per the germline V gene, CDR1 is SQVTM and CDR2 is ANQGSEA. As DNA, the CDR3 is TGCAGCGTTGGGGCAGCCACTAACTATGGCTACACCTTC. Translation gives CSVGAATNYGYTF.

V is TRBV20-1 and J is TRBJ2-7; D gene ambiguous. The CDR3 extends over 11 amino acids. Germline V gene sequence: CDR1 DFQATT, CDR2 SNEGSKA (reference sequence). V lost 0 bases, J lost 4 bases, and 4 bases lay in between. This chain's CDR3 is CSARDLYEQYF. The CDR3 bases are TGCAGTGCTAGAGATCTGTACGAGCAGTACTTC.

This clone was recorded once. This rearrangement joins TRBV28 to TRBJ2-5, with 9 bases matching TRBD2. Germline CDR1 reads MDHEN; CDR2 reads SYDVKM. J gave up 7 bases and V 6 bases, and 12 bases lay outside the gene matches. The CDR3 consists of 15 residues. The CDR3 spells CASSMAGGPGGTQYF. CDR3 DNA: TGTGCCAGCAGCATGGCGGGGGGGCCCGGCGGGACCCAGTACTTC.

The rearrangement uses TRBV4-3 and TRBJ2-2; 8 bases align to TRBD1. CDR1 is LGHNA, CDR2 YSLEER, per germline. Trimming removed 6 bases from V and 4 bases from J; junction bases left unmatched: 13. CDR3 length equals 17 residues. The CDR3 sequence is CASRPTGTGRVTGELFF. In DNA form, the CDR3 reads TGCGCCAGCAGGCCAACCGGGACAGGAAGGGTCACCGGGGAGCTGTTTTTT.

The rearrangement joins TRBV6-1 to TRBJ2-2; 9 bases match TRBD1. The CDR3 totals 15 residues. The ends lost 8 bases at V and 5 bases at J; junction bases unmatched: 9. CDR1 MNHNS and CDR2 SASEGT come from the germline V gene. This CDR3 reads CASLYGQGTTGELFF. The CDR3, as DNA: TGTGCCAGCCTGTATGGACAGGGGACGACCGGGGAGCTGTTTTTT.

The DNA of the CDR3 is TGTGCCAGCAGTCCCTTGGGGGGGGCGGTAAAGCAGTACTTC. Translating it yields CASSPLGGAVKQYF. The chain uses TRBV27 and TRBJ2-7, with D tentatively TRBD2 (7 bases). The germline V gene has CDR1 MNHEY and CDR2 SMNVEV (reference sequence). The CDR3 is 14 residues long. Trimming removed 5 bases from V and 8 bases from J, with 19 bases in between.

The chain links TRBV5-4 to TRBJ1-1; weak D call: TRBD1 (5 bases). The CDR3 spans 10 residues. Germline V CDR1 and CDR2: SGHNT, YYREEE (reference sequence). Trimming removed 7 bases from V and 4 bases from J, with 5 bases in between. Here the CDR3 reads CASGATEAFF. CDR3 coding DNA: TGTGCCAGCGGGGCCACTGAAGCTTTCTTT.

The chain combines TRBV7-9 with TRBJ1-4; D not resolved. The ends were cut back, 2 bases at V and 3 bases at J, with 4 bases in the middle. Germline V CDR1 and CDR2: SEHNR, FQNEAQ (reference sequence). This CDR3 has 13 amino acids. As DNA, the CDR3 is TGTGCCAGCAGCTTACCCCCTAATGAAAAACTGTTTTTT. As protein: CASSLPPNEKLFF. The full variable domain, completed using reference TRBV7-9 and TRBJ1-4, is DTGVSQNPRHKITKRGQNVTFRCDPISEHNRLYWYRQTLGQGPEFLTYFQNEAQLEKSRLLSDRFSAERPKGSFSTLEIQRTEQGDSAMYLCASSLPPNEKLFFGSGTQLSVL.

The V gene is TRBV16, the J gene TRBJ1-2; D unclear. Trimming removed 0 bases at V and 2 bases at J, with 13 bases between. CDR3 length: 16 residues. CDR1 is KGHSY, CDR2 FQNENV, per germline. CDR3 in DNA: TGTGCCAGCAGCCAATCCACAGTGGGCACCAACTATGGCTACACCTTC. This sequence encodes CASSQSTVGTNYGYTF.

Comments on this clone: One end of the junction does not line up with germline, which may come from a read error. V usage is TRBV7-7 and J usage is TRBJ1-1; D remains ambiguous. Germline CDR1 reads SSHAT; CDR2 reads FNYEAQ (reference sequence). This CDR3 spans 13 amino acids. The CDR3 DNA reads TGTGCTAGCAGCTTCGCAAAGAACACTGAAGCTTTCTTT. It yields the protein CASSFAKNTEAFF.

Remarks on this clone: The CDR3 does not close with the conserved phenylalanine or tryptophan, likely indicating a read error. The chain uses TRBV28 and TRBJ2-7, with D perhaps matching TRBD1 or TRBD2 (6 bases each). Trimming took 6 bases from V and 0 from J, leaving 12 bases between them. CDR1 and CDR2 from the germline V gene are MDHEN and SYDVKM. The CDR3 is made up of 14 amino acids. DNA of the CDR3: TGTGCCAGCAGGTCGGGGGCGATCTCCTACGAGCAGTACCTC. It translates to CASRSGAISYEQYL.

A word on this clone: The junction and the germline gene differ at one end; a read error may be behind it. The chain combines TRBV5-1 with TRBJ2-3, with D uncertain. Per the germline V gene, CDR1 is SGHRS and CDR2 is YFSETQ. The CDR3 has 12 residues. CDR3 in amino acids: CASSSWDNTQYF. The CDR3 region has the DNA TGTGCCAGCAGCTCGTGGGATAATACGCAGTATTTT.

This sequence joins TRBV7-9 and TRBJ1-2; D unclear. The V gene's germline CDR1 is SEHNR and CDR2 FQNEAQ (reference sequence). The CDR3 loop spans 17 amino acids. Trimming took 7 bases from V and 4 from J, leaving 25 bases between them. CDR3 nucleotides: TGTGCCAGCACCCCCCTGGTGGCAGGCCACGCAGTCTATGGCTACACCTTC. The encoded protein is CASTPLVAGHAVYGYTF.